This T cell receptor (beta chain) was captured in a study of T-cell reconstitution after alpha-beta-depleted transplantation in children. Points from the study as a whole: Expanded graft clones, several hundred of them, were reportedly the source of alpha-beta T cells about two months after transplant. T-cell counts and diversity were attributed mostly to newly produced T cells one year after transplant.

CDR1 SGDLS and CDR2 YYNGEE come from the germline V gene. CDR3 length equals 14 residues. The V end lost 1 base, the J end lost 7 bases, and 12 bases lay between the germline ends. Unique molecular identifiers were incorporated when the TCRbeta library was constructed. A single record per CDR3 protein comes from TCRdb applying MiXCR to the PCR reads. Among 200,000 to 250,000 distinct CDR3 sequences listed, around 7.7% were seen once. On this clonotype itself: Its antigen is still unknown.

The chain uses TRBV9 and TRBJ2-1, with D maybe TRBD2 (5 bases). The source material was PBMCs, mostly from graft donor cells, sampled 360 days after TCRalphabeta/CD19-depleted stem cell transplant. The sequence derives from a male patient aged 2-9 years who had a stem cell transplant for acute myeloid leukemia, so the T cells may come from the graft donor. The CDR3 reads CASSVKGPGNEQFF. CDR3 DNA: TGTGCCAGCAGCGTAAAGGGCCCGGGGAATGAGCAGTTCTTC.